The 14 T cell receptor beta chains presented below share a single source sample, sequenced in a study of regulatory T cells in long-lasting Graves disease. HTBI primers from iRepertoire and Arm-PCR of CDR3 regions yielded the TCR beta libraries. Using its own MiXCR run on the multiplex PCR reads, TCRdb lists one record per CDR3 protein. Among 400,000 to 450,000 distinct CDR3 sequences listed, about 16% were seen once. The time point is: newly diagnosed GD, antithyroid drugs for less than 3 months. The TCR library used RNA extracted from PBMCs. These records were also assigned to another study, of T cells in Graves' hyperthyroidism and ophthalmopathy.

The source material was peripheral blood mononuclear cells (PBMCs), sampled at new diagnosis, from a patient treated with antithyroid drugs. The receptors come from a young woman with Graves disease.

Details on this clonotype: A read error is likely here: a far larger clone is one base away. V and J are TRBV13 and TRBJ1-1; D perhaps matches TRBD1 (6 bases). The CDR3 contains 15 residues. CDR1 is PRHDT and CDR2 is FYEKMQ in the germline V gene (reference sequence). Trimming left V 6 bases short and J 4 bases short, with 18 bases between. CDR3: CASSVGGIGGTEAFF. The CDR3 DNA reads TGTGCCAGCAGTGTAGGAGGGATAGGGGGCACTGAAGCTTTCTTT.

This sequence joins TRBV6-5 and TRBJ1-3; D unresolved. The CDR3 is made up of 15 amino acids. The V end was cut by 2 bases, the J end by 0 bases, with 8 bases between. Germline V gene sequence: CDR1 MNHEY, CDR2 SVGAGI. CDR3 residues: CASSYTRLSGNTIYF. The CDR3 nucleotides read TGTGCCAGCAGTTACACAAGGCTCTCTGGAAACACCATATATTTT.

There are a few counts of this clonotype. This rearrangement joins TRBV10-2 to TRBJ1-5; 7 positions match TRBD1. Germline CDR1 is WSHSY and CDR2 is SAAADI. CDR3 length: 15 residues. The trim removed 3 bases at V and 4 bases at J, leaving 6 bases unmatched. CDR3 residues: CASSDGTAKNQPQHF. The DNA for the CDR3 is TGCGCCAGCAGTGATGGGACAGCAAAAAATCAGCCCCAGCATTTT.

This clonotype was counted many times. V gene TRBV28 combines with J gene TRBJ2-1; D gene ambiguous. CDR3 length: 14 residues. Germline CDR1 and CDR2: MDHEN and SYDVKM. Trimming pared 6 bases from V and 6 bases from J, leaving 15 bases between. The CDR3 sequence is CASSPAAASNEQFF. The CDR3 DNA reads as TGTGCCAGCAGCCCTGCGGCGGCGTCCAATGAGCAGTTCTTC.

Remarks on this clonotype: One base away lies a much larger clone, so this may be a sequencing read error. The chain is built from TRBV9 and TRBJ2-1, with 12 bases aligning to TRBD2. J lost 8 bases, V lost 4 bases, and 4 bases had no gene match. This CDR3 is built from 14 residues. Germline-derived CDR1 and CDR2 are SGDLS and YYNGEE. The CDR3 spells CASSTTSGRDEQFF. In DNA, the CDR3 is TGTGCCAGCAGCACGACTAGCGGGAGAGATGAGCAGTTCTTC.

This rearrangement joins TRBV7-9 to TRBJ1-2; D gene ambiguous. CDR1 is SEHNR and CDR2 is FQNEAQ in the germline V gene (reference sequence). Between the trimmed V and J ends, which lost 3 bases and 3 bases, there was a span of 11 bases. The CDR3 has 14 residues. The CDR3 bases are TGTGCCAGCAGCTTTTCTGCCGAGTACTATGGCTACACCTTC. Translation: CASSFSAEYYGYTF.

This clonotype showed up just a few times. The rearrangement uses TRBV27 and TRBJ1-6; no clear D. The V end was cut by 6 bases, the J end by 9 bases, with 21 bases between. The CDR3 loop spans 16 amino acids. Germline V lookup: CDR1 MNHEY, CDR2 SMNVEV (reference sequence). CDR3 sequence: CASSLLRTQGSSPLHF. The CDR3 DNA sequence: TGTGCCAGCAGCTTACTTCGGACCCAAGGGAGTTCACCCCTCCACTTT.

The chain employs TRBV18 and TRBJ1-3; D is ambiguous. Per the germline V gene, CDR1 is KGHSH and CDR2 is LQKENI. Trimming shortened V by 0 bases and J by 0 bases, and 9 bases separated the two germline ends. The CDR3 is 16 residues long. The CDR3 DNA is TGTGCCAGCTCACCACCGAAACGGTCCTCTGGAAACACCATATATTTT. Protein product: CASSPPKRSSGNTIYF.

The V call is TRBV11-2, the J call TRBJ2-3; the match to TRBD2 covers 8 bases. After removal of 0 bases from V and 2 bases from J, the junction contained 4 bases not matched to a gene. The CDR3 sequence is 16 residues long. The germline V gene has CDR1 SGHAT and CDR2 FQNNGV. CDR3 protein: CASSLDAGGNTDTQYF. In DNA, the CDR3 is TGTGCCAGCAGCTTAGACGCGGGAGGTAACACAGATACGCAGTATTTT.

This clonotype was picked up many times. The CDR3 loop is CASSLSSPSSYNEQFF. CDR3 nucleotide sequence: TGTGCCAGCAGTTTATCCTCTCCGAGCTCCTACAATGAGCAGTTCTTC. The rearrangement uses TRBV28 and TRBJ2-1; unclear D gene. Germline CDR1 MDHEN, CDR2 SYDVKM. The CDR3 covers 16 residues. The V gene lost 1 base and the J gene lost 0 bases, with 10 bases spanning the gap.

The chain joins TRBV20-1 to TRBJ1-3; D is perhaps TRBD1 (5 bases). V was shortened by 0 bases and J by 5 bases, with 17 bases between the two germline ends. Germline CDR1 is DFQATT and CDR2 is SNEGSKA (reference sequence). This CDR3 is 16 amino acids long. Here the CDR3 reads CSAREFRQGRRNTIYF. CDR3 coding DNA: TGCAGTGCTAGAGAATTTAGGCAGGGAAGGAGAAACACCATATATTTT.

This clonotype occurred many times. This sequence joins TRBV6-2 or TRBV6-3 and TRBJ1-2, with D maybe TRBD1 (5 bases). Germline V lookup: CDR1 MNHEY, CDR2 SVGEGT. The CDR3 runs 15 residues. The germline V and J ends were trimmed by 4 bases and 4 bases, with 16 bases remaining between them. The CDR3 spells CASSSPTAFFYGYTF. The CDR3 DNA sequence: TGTGCCAGCAGTTCGCCGACAGCGTTCTTCTATGGCTACACCTTC.

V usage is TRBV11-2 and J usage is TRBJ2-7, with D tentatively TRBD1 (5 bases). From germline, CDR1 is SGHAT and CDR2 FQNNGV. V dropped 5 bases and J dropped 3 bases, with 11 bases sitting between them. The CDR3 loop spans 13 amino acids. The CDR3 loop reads CASSIGADYEQYF. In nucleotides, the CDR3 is TGTGCCAGCAGCATAGGGGCGGACTACGAGCAGTACTTC.

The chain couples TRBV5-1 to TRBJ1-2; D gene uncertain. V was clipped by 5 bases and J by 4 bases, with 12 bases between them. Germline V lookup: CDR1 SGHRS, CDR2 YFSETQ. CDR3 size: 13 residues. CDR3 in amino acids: CASRGSASYGYTF. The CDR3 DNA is TGCGCCAGCAGGGGCAGTGCCTCCTATGGCTACACCTTC.